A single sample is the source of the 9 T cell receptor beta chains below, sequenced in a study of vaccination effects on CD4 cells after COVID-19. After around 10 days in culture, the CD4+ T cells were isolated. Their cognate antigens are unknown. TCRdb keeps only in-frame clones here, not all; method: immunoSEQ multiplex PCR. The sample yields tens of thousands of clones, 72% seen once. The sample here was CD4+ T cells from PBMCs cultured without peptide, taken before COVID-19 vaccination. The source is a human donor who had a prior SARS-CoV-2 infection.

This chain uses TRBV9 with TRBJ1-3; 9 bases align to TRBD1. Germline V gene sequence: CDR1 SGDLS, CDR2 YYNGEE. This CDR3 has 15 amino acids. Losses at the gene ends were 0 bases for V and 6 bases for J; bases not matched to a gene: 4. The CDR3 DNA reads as TGTGCCAGCAGCGTAGACAGGGGGCGCGAAAACACCATATATTTT. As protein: CASSVDRGRENTIYF.

CDR3 loop: CASSQDPEGEQFF. The CDR3 DNA reads as TGTGCCAGCAGCCAAGACCCGGAGGGTGAGCAGTTCTTC. The V gene is TRBV4-2, the J gene TRBJ2-1, with D tentatively TRBD2 (6 bases). V lost 0 bases to trimming and J lost 9 bases, with 9 bases between them. Germline CDR1 reads LGHNA; CDR2 reads YNFKEQ. CDR3 length: 13 residues.

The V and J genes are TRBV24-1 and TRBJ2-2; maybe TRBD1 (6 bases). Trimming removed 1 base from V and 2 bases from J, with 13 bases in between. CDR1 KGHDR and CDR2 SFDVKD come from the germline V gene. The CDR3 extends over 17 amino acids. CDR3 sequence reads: CATSDFSTGQNTGELFF. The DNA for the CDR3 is TGTGCCACCAGTGATTTTTCGACAGGCCAAAACACCGGGGAGCTGTTTTTT.

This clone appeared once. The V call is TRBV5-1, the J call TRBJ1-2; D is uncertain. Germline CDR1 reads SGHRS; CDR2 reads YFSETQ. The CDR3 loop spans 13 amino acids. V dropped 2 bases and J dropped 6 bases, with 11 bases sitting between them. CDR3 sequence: CASSFSGNDGYTF. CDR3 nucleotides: TGCGCCAGCAGCTTCTCAGGAAATGATGGCTACACCTTC.

The CDR3: CASSPGQRNEKLFF. DNA for the CDR3: TGCGCCAGCAGCCCGGGACAACGGAATGAAAAACTGTTTTTT. The V call is TRBV4-1, the J call TRBJ1-4; a possible D gene is TRBD1 (6 bases). Germline assignment: CDR1 MGHRA and CDR2 YSYEKL. There are 14 residues in the CDR3. Trimming pared 4 bases from V and 5 bases from J, leaving 11 bases between.

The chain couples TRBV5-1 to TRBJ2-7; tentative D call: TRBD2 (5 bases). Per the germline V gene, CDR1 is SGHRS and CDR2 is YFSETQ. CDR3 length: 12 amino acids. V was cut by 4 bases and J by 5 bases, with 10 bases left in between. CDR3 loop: CASSPPGNEQYF. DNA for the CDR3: TGCGCCAGCAGCCCCCCCGGGAACGAGCAGTACTTC. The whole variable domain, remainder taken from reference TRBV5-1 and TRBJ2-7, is KAGVTQTPRYLIKTRGQQVTLSCSPISGHRSVSWYQQTPGQGLQFLFEYFSETQRNKGNFPGRFSGRQFSNSRSEMNVSTLELGDSALYLCASSPPGNEQYFGPGTRLTVT.

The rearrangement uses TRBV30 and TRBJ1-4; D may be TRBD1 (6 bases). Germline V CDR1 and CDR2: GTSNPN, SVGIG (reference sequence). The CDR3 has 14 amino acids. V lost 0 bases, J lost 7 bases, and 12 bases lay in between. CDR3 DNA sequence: TGTGCCTGGAGTGTAACAGGGCTACGTGAAAAACTGTTTTTT. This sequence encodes CAWSVTGLREKLFF.

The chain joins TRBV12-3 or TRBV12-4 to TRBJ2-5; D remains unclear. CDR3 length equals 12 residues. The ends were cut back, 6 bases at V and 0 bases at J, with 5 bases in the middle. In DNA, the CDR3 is TGTGCCAGCAGGCCAGACCAAGAGACCCAGTACTTC. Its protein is CASRPDQETQYF.

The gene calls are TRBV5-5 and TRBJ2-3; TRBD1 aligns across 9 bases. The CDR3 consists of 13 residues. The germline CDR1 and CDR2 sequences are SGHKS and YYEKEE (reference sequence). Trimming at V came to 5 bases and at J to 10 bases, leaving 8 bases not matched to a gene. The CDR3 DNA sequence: TGTGCCAGCAGTAGGCCGGGACAGGGAGCGCAGTATTTT. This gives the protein CASSRPGQGAQYF.